One T cell receptor beta chain is described in this entry. This entry belongs to a study of blood T cell repertoires in COVID-19. Turning to the study itself: There were acute and convalescent COVID-19 samples, and they came from the United States, Italy and Spain. T cells, B-cell-depleted T cells, or PBMCs supplied cDNA or gDNA.

Recruitment covered about two dozen US areas and drew participants whose ages spanned roughly 18 to 100 years. Two negative PCRs, clearance, or symptom resolution were required of recovered Cohort 3 donors. There are 15 residues in the CDR3. With 2 bases clipped from V and 0 bases from J, the junction kept 0 bases outside the gene matches. Germline values: CDR1 MNHEY, CDR2 SVGEGT. Using immunoSEQ multiplex PCR, the repertoire was profiled, and TCRdb retains in-frame clones only, with some absent. The sample has hundreds of thousands of clones; roughly nine tenths are singletons. This clonotype originated in a man between 25 and 39 years old who had recovered from COVID-19. The chain joins TRBV6-2 or TRBV6-3 to TRBJ1-2; 10 positions agree with TRBD1. Sequenced: PBMCs or T cells enriched from blood (not recorded which). The CDR3 DNA sequence: TGTGCCAGCAGTTACGGGACAGGGGCTAACTATGGCTACACCTTC. This translates into CASSYGTGANYGYTF.